This T cell receptor (beta chain) originates from a study of blood T cell repertoires in COVID-19. Study as a whole: Donors in the United States, Italy and Spain gave samples during acute or convalescent COVID-19. T cells, B-cell-depleted T cells, or PBMCs supplied cDNA or gDNA.

One Seattle source followed patients from active infection through their disease course. In the authors' workflow: Amplification from reference gene primers served as the basis for estimated nucleated cell counts. Sequencing was performed with immunoSEQ multiplex PCR; in TCRdb, only in-frame clones are kept and a portion is missing. That table gives V, J and clone size, and the DNA gave D and trimming. The sample yields over 250,000 clones, 70% to 90% seen once. The clonotype originates from a woman aged 50 to 60 with COVID-19, enrolled during active disease. The sequenced sample consisted of peripheral blood.

The DNA for the CDR3 is TGCGCCAGCAGCCGGGAGGACGCGAACACCGGGGAGCTGTTTTTT. It yields the protein CASSREDANTGELFF. The gene calls are TRBV5-1 and TRBJ2-2; 7 bases match TRBD2. Germline V lookup: CDR1 SGHRS, CDR2 YFSETQ. The J segment lost 0 bases and the V segment lost 4 bases, leaving 3 bases of the junction unmatched. The CDR3 loop spans 15 amino acids.